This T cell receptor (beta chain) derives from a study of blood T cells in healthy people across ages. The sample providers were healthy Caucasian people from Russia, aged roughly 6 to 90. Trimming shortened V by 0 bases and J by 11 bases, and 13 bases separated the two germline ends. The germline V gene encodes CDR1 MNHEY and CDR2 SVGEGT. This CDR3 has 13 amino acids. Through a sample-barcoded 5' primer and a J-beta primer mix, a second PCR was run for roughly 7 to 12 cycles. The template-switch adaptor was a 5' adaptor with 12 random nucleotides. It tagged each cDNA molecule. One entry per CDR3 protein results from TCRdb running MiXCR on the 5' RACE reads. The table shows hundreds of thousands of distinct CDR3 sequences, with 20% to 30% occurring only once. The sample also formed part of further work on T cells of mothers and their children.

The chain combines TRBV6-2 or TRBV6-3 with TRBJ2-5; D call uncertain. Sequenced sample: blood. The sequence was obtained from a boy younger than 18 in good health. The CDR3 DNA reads TGTGCCAGCAGTTACTCCGGCTTTGTCGGGCAGTACTTC. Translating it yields CASSYSGFVGQYF.